This TCR beta chain was found in a study of Graves' ophthalmopathy and Graves' hyperthyroidism (dated by TCRdb to between 2017 and 2018). About the investigation overall: Peripheral blood was collected at initial diagnosis, prior to any treatment. An independent validation cohort was composed of 18 to 20 hyperthyroidism patients and roughly 16 patients who later progressed from hyperthyroidism to ophthalmopathy. The study used signatures of the TCR beta repertoire to tell Graves' ophthalmopathy apart from Graves' hyperthyroidism and to predict which patients would progress to ophthalmopathy. Once sampling was done, hyperthyroidism patients were given methimazole at a starting dose of 30 mg daily, while ophthalmopathy patients were given high-dose intravenous methylprednisolone. To explore V-J signatures that distinguish ophthalmopathy from hyperthyroidism, a discovery set of 100 patients was enrolled, made up of over 40 with ophthalmopathy and around 60 with stable hyperthyroidism. In total, 135 blood samples were TCR-sequenced: fewer than 50 ophthalmopathy, roughly 80 hyperthyroidism and about 17 hyperthyroidism-to-ophthalmopathy patients. T-cell repertoires of thyroid tissue and blood were compared in several hyperthyroidism patients. For training and testing, the roughly 100 patients in the discovery cohort were randomly divided in a 7:3 ratio. Here is what the overall study found, with its caveats: In cross-validation, the 13-signature model distinguished ophthalmopathy from stable hyperthyroidism with around 90% sensitivity and 81.08% specificity, while in the test set the corresponding values were about 80% and 75%. No statistical method was used to set the sample size in advance, and the investigators knew which group each participant was assigned to. In validation, the model predicted ophthalmopathy progression with 55% to 71% sensitivity and about 77% specificity; 12 predicted patients were CT-confirmed with GO in a median of about 6.1 months. Most expanded thyroid clonotypes with frequency above 0.001 were also detected in blood, suggesting blood repertoires may reflect the thyroid immune response.

This clonotype was detected ten times or more. Its cognate antigen has yet to be identified. Base qualities are not at hand, and no much larger clone is one base apart. Ophthalmopathy patients had moderately to severely active disease, Clinical Activity Score of at least 3, NOSPECS grade of at least 4, and disease duration under 3 months. Anyone with other autoimmune diseases, uncontrolled infections, pregnancy or lactation was excluded from the study. Clinical symptoms, serum thyroxine, TRAb, thyroid ultrasound and orbital computed tomography were used for diagnosis. Using Ficoll-Paque density gradient centrifugation, PBMCs were isolated from less than 11 ml of fresh peripheral blood. Trizol reagent was used to extract the total RNA, and its quality was then checked on an Agilent 2100 Bioanalyzer. Per the germline V gene, MNHEY is the CDR1 and SVGAGI is the CDR2. The CDR3 measures 14 amino acids from cysteine to phenylalanine. The only DNA kept is the CDR3, 42 bases in frame from the first base. V is pruned by 4 bases and J by 1 base, leaving 3 bases of the junction without a gene match.

For repertoire sequencing, TCR beta CDR3 regions were amplified from RNA transcripts. The first round of RT-PCR was done with HTBI primers and the Qiagen OneStep RT-PCR kit, and was followed by a second round of multiplex PCR, then size selection and purification. Libraries were sequenced paired-end with 100 bp reads on an Illumina HiSeq2000. As for the authors' bioinformatics: SOAPnuke was used for read processing, and reads with adapters, uncalled bases, a mean Phred below 15, or no exact constant-primer or identifier match were discarded. High-quality paired reads were merged with COPE v1.2.5. Unique nucleotide sequences were defined as clonotypes and aligned to IMGT TRB V, D and J references using MiTCR v1.1. Only V-J combinations with frequency above 0.0001 were analysed, covering about 99% of repertoires. For each V-J combination, a TCR clonal expansion and chaos score was defined as F50 clonal expansion divided by the chaos observed in the TCRdist matrix. Features were reduced by Welch's t-statistics and random forest to some 13 V-J combinations, which fed a naive Bayes classifier. Thyroid-blood repertoire similarity was quantified with the Morisita-Horn index. TCRdb reprocessing: public reads trimmed at Q25 with fastp, clones called with MiXCR, in-frame beta chains kept. Records with the same CDR3 protein are collapsed into one entry carrying the most frequent genes and DNA. TCRdb assigned the V and J calls; the authors' analysis was not used. The sample includes some 520,000 distinct CDR3 sequences, with 13% to 15% observed a single time. In total, the top ten clones hold 9.8% of the sample.

The source of this sequence is a woman in her thirties with Graves' ophthalmopathy. Donor details come from another sample of the same person, matched by shared clones. Sequencing input: blood. The chain uses TRBV6-5 and TRBJ2-7; 8 of the junction bases match TRBD2. For the CDR3, the sequence is CASSSPSGSYEQYF. The base sequence is TGTGCCAGCAGTTCGCCTAGCGGGTCCTACGAGCAGTACTTC.